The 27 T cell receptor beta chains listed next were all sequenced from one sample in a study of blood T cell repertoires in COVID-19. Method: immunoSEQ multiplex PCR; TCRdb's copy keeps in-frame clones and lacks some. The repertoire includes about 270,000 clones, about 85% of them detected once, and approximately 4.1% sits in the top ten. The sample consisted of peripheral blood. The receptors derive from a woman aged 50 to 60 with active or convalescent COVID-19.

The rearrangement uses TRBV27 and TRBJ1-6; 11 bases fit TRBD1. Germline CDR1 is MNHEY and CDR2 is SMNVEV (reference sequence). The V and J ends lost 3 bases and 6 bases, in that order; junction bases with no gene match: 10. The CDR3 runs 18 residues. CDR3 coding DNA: TGTGCCAGCAGTTTTACGGACAGGGGGCTGACAATTAATTCACCCCTCCACTTT. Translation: CASSFTDRGLTINSPLHF.

CDR3 protein: CASSLGASVGEQFF. DNA for the CDR3: TGTGCCAGCAGTTTAGGGGCTAGCGTTGGTGAGCAGTTCTTC. The rearrangement uses TRBV27 and TRBJ2-1; D may be TRBD2 (6 bases). V lost 2 bases, J lost 9 bases, and 14 bases lay in between. In germline, CDR1 is MNHEY, CDR2 SMNVEV (reference sequence). The CDR3 has 14 amino acids.

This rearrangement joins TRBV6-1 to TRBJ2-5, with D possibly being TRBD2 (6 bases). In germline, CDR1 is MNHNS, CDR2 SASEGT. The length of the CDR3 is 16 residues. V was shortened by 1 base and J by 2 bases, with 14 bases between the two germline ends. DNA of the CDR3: TGTGCCAGCAGTGAAGAGGTTGGAGGGGCTCAAGAGACCCAGTACTTC. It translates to CASSEEVGGAQETQYF.

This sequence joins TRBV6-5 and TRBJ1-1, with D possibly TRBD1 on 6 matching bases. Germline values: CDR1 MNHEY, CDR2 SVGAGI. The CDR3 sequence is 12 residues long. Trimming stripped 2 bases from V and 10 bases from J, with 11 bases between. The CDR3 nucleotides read TGTGCCAGCAGTTACGACCAGGGGACAGCTTTCTTT. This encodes CASSYDQGTAFF.

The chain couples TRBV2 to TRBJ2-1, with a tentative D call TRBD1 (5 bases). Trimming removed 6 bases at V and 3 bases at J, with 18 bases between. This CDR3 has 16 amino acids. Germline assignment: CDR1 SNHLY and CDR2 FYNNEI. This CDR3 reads CASRLTESLFYNEQFF. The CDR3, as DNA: TGTGCCAGCAGACTGACAGAGTCCCTCTTCTACAATGAGCAGTTCTTC.

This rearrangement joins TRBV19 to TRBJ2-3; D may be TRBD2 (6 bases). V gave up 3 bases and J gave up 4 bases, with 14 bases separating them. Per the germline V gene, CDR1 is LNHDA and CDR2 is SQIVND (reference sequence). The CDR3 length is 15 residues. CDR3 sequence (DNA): TGTGCCAGTAGTATTGGTTCGGGAGTCCCAGATACGCAGTATTTT. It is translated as CASSIGSGVPDTQYF.

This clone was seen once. CDR3 nucleotide sequence: TGTGCCTGGAGTCCCCCGGGGACAGTGTACAATGAGCAGTTCTTC. Translating it yields CAWSPPGTVYNEQFF. The chain uses TRBV30 and TRBJ2-1; 7 nucleotides agree with TRBD1. Looked up from germline, CDR1 is GTSNPN and CDR2 is SVGIG (reference sequence). V lost 2 bases, J lost 4 bases, and 8 bases stayed unmatched. The CDR3 is made up of 15 amino acids.

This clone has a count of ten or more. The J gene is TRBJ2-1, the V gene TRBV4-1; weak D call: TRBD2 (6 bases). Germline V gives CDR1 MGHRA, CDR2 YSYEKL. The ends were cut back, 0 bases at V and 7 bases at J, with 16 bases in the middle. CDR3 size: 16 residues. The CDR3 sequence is CASSQDRGNLFNEQFF. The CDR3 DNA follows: TGCGCCAGCAGCCAAGATCGGGGGAACCTGTTTAATGAGCAGTTCTTC.

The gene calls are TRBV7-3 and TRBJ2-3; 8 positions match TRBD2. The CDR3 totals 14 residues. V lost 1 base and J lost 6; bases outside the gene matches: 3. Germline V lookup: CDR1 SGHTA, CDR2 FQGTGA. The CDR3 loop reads CASSLIGRGDTQYF. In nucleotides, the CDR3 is TGTGCCAGCAGCTTAATCGGGAGGGGCGATACGCAGTATTTT.

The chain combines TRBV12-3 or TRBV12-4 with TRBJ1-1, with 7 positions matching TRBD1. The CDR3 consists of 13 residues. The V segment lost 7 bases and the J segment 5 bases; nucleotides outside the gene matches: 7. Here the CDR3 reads CASNTQGETEAFF. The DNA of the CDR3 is TGTGCCAGCAACACCCAGGGGGAGACTGAAGCTTTCTTT.

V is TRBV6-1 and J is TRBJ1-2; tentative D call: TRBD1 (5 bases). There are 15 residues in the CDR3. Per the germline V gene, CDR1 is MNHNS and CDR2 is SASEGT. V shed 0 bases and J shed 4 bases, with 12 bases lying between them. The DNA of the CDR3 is TGTGCCAGCAGTGAAGCGAGAACGGGGGTCTATGGCTACACCTTC. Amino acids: CASSEARTGVYGYTF.

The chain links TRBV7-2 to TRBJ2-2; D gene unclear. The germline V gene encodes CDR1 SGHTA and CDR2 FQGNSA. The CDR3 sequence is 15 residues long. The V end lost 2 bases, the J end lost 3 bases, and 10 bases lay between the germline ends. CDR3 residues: CASSLMSLYTGELFF. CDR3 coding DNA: TGTGCCAGCAGCTTAATGTCCCTGTACACCGGGGAGCTGTTTTTT.

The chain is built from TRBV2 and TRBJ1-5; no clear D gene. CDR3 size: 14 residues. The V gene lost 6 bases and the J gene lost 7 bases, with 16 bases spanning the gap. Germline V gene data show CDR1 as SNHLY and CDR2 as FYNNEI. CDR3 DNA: TGTGCCAGCAGGGAATCCCGGTCCCGACAGCCCCAGCATTTT. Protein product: CASRESRSRQPQHF.

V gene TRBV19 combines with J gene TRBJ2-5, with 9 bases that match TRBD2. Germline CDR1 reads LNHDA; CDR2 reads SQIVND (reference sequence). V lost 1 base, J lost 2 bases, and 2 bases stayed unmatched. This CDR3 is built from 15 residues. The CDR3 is CASSIAAGGQETQYF. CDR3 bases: TGTGCCAGTAGTATAGCGGCGGGAGGGCAAGAGACCCAGTACTTC.

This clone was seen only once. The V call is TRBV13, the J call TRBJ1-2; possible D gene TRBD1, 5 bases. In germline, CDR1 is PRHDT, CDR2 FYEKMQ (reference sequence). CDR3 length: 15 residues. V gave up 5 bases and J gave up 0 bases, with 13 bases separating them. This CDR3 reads CASSPASGANYGYTF. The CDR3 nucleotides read TGTGCCAGCAGCCCCGCCTCGGGGGCTAACTATGGCTACACCTTC.

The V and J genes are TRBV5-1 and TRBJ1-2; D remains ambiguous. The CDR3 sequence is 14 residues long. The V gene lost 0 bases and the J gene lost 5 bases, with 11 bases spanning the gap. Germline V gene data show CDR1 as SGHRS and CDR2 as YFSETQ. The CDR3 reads CASSLDGRSYGYTF. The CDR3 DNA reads TGCGCCAGCAGCTTGGATGGCAGGTCTTATGGCTACACCTTC.

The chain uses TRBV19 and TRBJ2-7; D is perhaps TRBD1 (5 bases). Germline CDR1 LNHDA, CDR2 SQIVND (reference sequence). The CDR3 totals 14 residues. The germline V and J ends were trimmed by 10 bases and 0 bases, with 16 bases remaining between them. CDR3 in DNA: TGTGCCACCTCAGCACAGGCCCCCTCCTACGAGCAGTACTTC. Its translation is CATSAQAPSYEQYF.

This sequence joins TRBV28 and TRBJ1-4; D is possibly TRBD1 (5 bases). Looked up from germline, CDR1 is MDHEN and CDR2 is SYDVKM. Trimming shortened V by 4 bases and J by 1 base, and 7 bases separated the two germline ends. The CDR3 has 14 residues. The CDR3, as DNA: TGTGCCAGCAGTTACAGGTTAACTAATGAAAAACTGTTTTTT. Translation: CASSYRLTNEKLFF.

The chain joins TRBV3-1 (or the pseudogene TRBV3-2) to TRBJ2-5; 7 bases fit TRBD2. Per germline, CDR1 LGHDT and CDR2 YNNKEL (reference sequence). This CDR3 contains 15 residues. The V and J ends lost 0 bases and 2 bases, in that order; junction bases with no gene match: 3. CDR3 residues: CASSQDLAVQETQYF. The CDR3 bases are TGTGCCAGCAGCCAAGATCTAGCGGTACAAGAGACCCAGTACTTC.

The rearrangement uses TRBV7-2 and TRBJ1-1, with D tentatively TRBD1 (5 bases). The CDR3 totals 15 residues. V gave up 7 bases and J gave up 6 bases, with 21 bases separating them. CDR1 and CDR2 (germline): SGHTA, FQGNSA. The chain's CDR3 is CASTPRRRTGAEAFF. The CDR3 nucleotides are TGTGCCAGCACCCCCAGGAGGAGGACGGGGGCTGAAGCTTTCTTT. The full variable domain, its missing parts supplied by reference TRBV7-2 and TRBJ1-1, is GAGVSQSPSNKVTEKGKDVELRCDPISGHTALYWYRQSLGQGLEFLIYFQGNSAPDKSGLPSDRFSAERTGGSVSTLTIQRTQQEDSAVYLCASTPRRRTGAEAFFGQGTRLTVV.

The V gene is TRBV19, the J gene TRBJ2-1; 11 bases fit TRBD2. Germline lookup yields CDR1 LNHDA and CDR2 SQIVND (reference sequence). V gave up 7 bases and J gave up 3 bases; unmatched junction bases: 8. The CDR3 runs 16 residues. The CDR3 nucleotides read TGTGCCAGTATGGCGACTAGCGGGATAAGCTACAATGAGCAGTTCTTC. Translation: CASMATSGISYNEQFF.

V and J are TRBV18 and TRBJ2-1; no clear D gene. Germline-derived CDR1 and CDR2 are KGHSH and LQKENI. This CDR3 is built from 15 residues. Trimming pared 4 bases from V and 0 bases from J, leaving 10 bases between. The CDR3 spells CASSRDVSSYNEQFF. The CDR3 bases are TGTGCCAGCTCACGCGATGTAAGCTCCTACAATGAGCAGTTCTTC.

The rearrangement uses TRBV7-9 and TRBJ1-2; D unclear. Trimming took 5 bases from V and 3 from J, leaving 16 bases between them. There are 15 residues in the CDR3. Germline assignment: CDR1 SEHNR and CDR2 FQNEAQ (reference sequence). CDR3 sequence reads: CASSKSLDQDYGYTF. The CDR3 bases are TGTGCCAGCAGCAAATCCCTAGACCAAGACTATGGCTACACCTTC.

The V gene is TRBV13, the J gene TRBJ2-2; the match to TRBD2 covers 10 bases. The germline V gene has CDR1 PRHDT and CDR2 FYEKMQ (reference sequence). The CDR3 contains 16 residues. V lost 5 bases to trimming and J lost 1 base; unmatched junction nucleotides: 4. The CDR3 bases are TGTGCCAGCAGCCAACGGACTAGCGGGAACACCGGGGAGCTGTTTTTT. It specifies CASSQRTSGNTGELFF.

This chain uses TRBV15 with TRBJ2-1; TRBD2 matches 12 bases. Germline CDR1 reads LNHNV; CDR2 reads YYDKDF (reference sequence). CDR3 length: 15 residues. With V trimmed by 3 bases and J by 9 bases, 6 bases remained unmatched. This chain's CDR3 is CATSREPGLAGEQFF. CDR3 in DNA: TGTGCCACCAGCAGGGAACCGGGACTAGCGGGTGAGCAGTTCTTC.

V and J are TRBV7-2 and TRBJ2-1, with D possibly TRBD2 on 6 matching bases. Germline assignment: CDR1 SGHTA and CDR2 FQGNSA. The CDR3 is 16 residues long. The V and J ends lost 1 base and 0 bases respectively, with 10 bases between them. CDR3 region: CASSLVRLGSYNEQFF. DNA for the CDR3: TGTGCCAGCAGCTTAGTTCGACTAGGCTCCTACAATGAGCAGTTCTTC.

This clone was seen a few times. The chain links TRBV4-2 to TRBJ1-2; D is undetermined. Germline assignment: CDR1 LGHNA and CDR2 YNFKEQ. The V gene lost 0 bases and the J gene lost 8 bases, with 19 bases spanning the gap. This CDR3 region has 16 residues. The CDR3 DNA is TGTGCCAGCAGCCAAGATTGGGGAGCAGGTGCGGGCGGCTACACCTTC. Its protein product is CASSQDWGAGAGGYTF.